This T cell receptor beta chain was sequenced in a study of OX40 agonist ivuxolimab in advanced cancers. Study as a whole: Antecedent anti-PD-1, anti-PD-L1 or anti-CTLA-4 therapy was permissible, with around 41% having received some.

This CDR3 is built from 17 residues. Looked up from germline, CDR1 is SGHVS and CDR2 is FQNEAQ. J was trimmed by 5 bases and V by 3 bases; bases with no gene match: 11. Clones were sequenced by immunoSEQ multiplex PCR, and TCRdb holds only the in-frame ones, with some missing. This table holds tens of thousands of clones, 85% to 90% found once. Specimen: CD4+ or CD8+ T cells sorted from blood, collected in a trial of the OX40 agonist ivuxolimab. This clonotype originated in an adult with an advanced solid tumor such as melanoma, head and neck, liver or kidney cancer. The rearrangement links TRBV7-8 to TRBJ2-5, with 11 bases matching TRBD1. CDR3 region: CASSFTGGDRGWETQYF. In DNA form, the CDR3 reads TGTGCCAGCAGCTTCACGGGAGGGGACAGGGGGTGGGAGACCCAGTACTTC.